What follows is one T cell receptor (beta chain) and its context. Antigen specificity is unknown. This sample was taken from a study of T cells expressing NK-cell markers. In the study overall: Among eight sequenced donors, seven carried HCMV seropositivity while one was seronegative.

General study findings and limits: Evidence did not settle whether expanded NKG2C+ T cell clones targeted HCMV.

What made the TCR beta cDNA was 5'RACE template switching with UMIs. TCRdb reprocessed the 5' RACE reads; each CDR3 protein has one entry and no DNA is given. The sample has some 600,000 distinct CDR3 sequences. The source material was blood T cells: a sorted CD56 or NKG2C T cell subset, CD4+ or CD8+ T cells, or bulk PBMC T cells (not recorded which). The source is a man aged 18-30 years in good health.

CDR3 in amino acids: CASRVYNSPLHF. This chain links TRBV7-9 with TRBJ1-6. CDR1 is SEHNR, CDR2 FQNEAQ, per germline (reference sequence). This CDR3 contains 12 residues. The full variable domain, completed using reference TRBV7-9 and TRBJ1-6, is DTGVSQNPRHKITKRGQNVTFRCDPISEHNRLYWYRQTLGQGPEFLTYFQNEAQLEKSRLLSDRFSAERPKGSFSTLEIQRTEQGDSAMYLCASRVYNSPLHFGNGTRLTVT.